What follows describes a single T cell receptor (beta chain). What it recognizes is unknown. This sample is drawn from a study of tumor-infiltrating lymphocytes in localized non-small cell lung cancer. Study context: From each patient, both tumor and uninvolved lung, non-adjacent to tumor, were sampled. Study-wide findings and caveats: IM1 and IM2 tumors showed no difference in T-cell fraction. TCRbeta sequencing showed higher T cell infiltration in tumors than uninvolved lung.

Some clones are missing from TCRdb's copy, which holds only in-frame ones; the method was immunoSEQ multiplex PCR. The top ten hold around 13% of the sample, which has 6,500 to 7,000 clones, around 70% seen once. Trimming cost V 4 bases and J 7 bases, with 14 bases left between them. The CDR3 length is 13 residues. Looked up from germline, CDR1 is SGHVS and CDR2 is FNYEAQ. Sequencing was performed on lung tumor tissue. The chain joins TRBV7-6 to TRBJ2-7; D not certain. This receptor was identified in a human donor with non-small cell lung cancer. The CDR3 nucleotides are TGTGCCAGCAGCTACGGAACCTATGGAGAGCAGTACTTC. This encodes CASSYGTYGEQYF. The variable domain in full, completed from reference TRBV7-6 and TRBJ2-7, reads GAGVSQSPRYKVTKRGQDVALRCDPISGHVSLYWYRQALGQGPEFLTYFNYEAQQDKSGLPNDRFSAERPEGSISTLTIQRTEQRDSAMYRCASSYGTYGEQYFGPGTRLTVT.